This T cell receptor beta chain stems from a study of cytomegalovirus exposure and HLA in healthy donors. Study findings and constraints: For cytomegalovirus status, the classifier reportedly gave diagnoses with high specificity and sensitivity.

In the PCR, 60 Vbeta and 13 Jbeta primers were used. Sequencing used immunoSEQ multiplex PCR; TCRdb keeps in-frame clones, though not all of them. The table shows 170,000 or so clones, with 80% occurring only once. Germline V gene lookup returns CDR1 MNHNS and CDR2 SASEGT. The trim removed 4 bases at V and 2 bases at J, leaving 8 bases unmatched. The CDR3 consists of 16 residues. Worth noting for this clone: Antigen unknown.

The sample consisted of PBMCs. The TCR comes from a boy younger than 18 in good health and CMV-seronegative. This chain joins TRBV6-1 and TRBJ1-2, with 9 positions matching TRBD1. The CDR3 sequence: CASSGYRDRANYGYTF. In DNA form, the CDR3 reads TGTGCCAGCAGTGGTTACCGGGACAGGGCGAACTATGGCTACACCTTC.